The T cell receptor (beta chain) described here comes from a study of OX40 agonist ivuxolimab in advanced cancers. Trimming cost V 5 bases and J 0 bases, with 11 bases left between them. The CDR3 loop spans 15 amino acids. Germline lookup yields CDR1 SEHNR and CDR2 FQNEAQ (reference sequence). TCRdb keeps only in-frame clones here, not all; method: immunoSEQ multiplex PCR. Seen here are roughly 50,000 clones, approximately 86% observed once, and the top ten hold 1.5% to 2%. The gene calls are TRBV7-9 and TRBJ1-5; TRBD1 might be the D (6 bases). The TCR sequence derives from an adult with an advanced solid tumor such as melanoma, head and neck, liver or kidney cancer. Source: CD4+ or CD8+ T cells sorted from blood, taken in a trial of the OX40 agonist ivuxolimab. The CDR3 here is CASSPGQFSNQPQHF. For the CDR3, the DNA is TGTGCCAGCAGCCCAGGACAGTTTAGCAATCAGCCCCAGCATTTT.